What follows are 15 T cell receptor beta chains derived from one specimen sequenced in a study of early T cells in non-severe SARS-CoV-2 infection. MiXCR was run by TCRdb on the 5' RACE reads, yielding one entry per CDR3 protein. Of some 77,000 distinct CDR3 sequences in the sample, 9% to 15% were seen once. This sample comprised whole blood, obtained at baseline. The receptors stem from an adult who was a healthcare worker with PCR-confirmed SARS-CoV-2 infection or an uninfected control (not recorded which). The donor label of this sample is uncertain.

The J gene is TRBJ2-7, the V gene TRBV4-3; 7 positions agree with TRBD2. Germline V gene sequence: CDR1 LGHNA, CDR2 YSLEER. V was pared by 1 base and J by 0 bases, with 9 bases of the junction left unmatched. There are 17 residues in the CDR3. The CDR3 region has the DNA TGCGCCAGCAGCCAAGCGTCCGGGACTACCTTCTCCTACGAGCAGTACTTC. Its translation: CASSQASGTTFSYEQYF.

This clonotype occurred a few times. The chain combines TRBV6-1 with TRBJ2-3, with D perhaps assigned TRBD1 or TRBD2 (5 bases each). Per germline, CDR1 MNHNS and CDR2 SASEGT. The CDR3 loop spans 13 amino acids. V was shortened by 8 bases and J by 7 bases, with 16 bases between the two germline ends. The DNA for the CDR3 is TGTGCCAGCTTCCGGGACGCATCAAATACGCAGTATTTT. It translates to CASFRDASNTQYF.

This clonotype has just a few counts. A much more abundant neighbour one base away suggests this may be a read error. This chain joins TRBV11-2 and TRBJ2-5; D unclear. Germline values: CDR1 SGHAT, CDR2 FQNNGV. V lost 2 bases, J lost 5 bases, and 3 bases lay in between. The CDR3 is 11 residues long. The CDR3: CASSLHETQYF. The CDR3 DNA reads TGTGCCAGCAGCTTACATGAGACCCAGTACTTC.

This clonotype came up a few times. The V and J genes are TRBV12-3 or TRBV12-4 and TRBJ2-1; TRBD2 aligns across 8 bases. With 4 bases clipped from V and 5 bases from J, the junction kept 7 bases outside the gene matches. The CDR3 runs to 15 residues. The CDR3 reads CASSSNGGGHNEQFF. The CDR3 bases are TGTGCCAGCAGTTCAAACGGGGGGGGTCACAATGAGCAGTTCTTC.

This clonotype came up a few times. The V gene is TRBV7-8, the J gene TRBJ2-5; D remains ambiguous. V lost 1 base, J lost 4 bases, and 7 bases lay in between. Per the germline V gene, CDR1 is SGHVS and CDR2 is FQNEAQ. The CDR3 covers 13 residues. The CDR3 protein is CASSLGGRETQYF. CDR3 DNA sequence: TGTGCCAGCAGCTTAGGTGGTCGAGAGACCCAGTACTTC.

This clonotype appeared many times. The CDR3 nucleotides read TGTGCCAGTGGTTCCGGAACTAATGAAAAACTGTTTTTT. Amino acid sequence: CASGSGTNEKLFF. The chain employs TRBV12-3 or TRBV12-4 and TRBJ1-4; D is unclear. This CDR3 region has 13 residues. V was clipped by 9 bases and J by 1 base, with 9 bases between them.

This clonotype was detected only once. Because it lacks the conserved phenylalanine or tryptophan at the end, this CDR3 is likely a read error. This sequence joins TRBV4-3 and TRBJ1-1, with D possibly matching TRBD1 (5 bases). The germline V gene has CDR1 LGHNA and CDR2 YSLEER. V was pared by 4 bases and J by 4 bases, with 13 bases between. The CDR3 has 14 residues. The CDR3 protein is CASSLEGTGTEAFS. CDR3 bases: TGCGCCAGCAGCCTGGAGGGGACTGGCACTGAAGCTTTCTCT.

In this sample, this clonotype turned up a few times. The chain employs TRBV29-1 and TRBJ2-7, with a tentative D call TRBD2 (5 bases). Trimming pared 7 bases from V and 4 bases from J, leaving 17 bases between. This CDR3 has 13 residues. The germline V gene has CDR1 SQVTM and CDR2 ANQGSEA. CDR3 in DNA: TGCAGCGCCGGAGGAATTTTGATTTACGAGCAGTACTTC. It encodes CSAGGILIYEQYF.

This chain links TRBV6-6 with TRBJ2-5, with TRBD1 matching 7 bases. The CDR3 runs to 17 residues. Trimming at V came to 4 bases and at J to 2 bases, leaving 13 bases not matched to a gene. The germline gives CDR1 MNHNY, CDR2 SVGAGI (reference sequence). In nucleotides, the CDR3 is TGTGCCAGCAGTTCAGCGCGACAGGGAAGGGGTCAAGAGACCCAGTACTTC. The encoded protein is CASSSARQGRGQETQYF.

This clonotype was observed a few times. This rearrangement joins TRBV10-1 to TRBJ2-1; TRBD2 aligns across 9 bases. CDR3 length: 14 residues. Germline-derived CDR1 and CDR2 are WNHNN and SYGVQD (reference sequence). The V and J ends lost 10 bases and 6 bases, in that order; junction bases with no gene match: 10. The chain's CDR3 is CATTSIAGVNEQFF. Here the CDR3 DNA reads TGCGCCACTACCTCTATAGCGGGAGTCAATGAGCAGTTCTTC.

The rearrangement joins TRBV3-1 to TRBJ2-2; D is possibly TRBD2 (6 bases). The CDR3 extends over 16 amino acids. Trimming removed 4 bases at V and 6 bases at J, with 18 bases between. CDR1 is LGHDT and CDR2 is YNNKEL in the germline V gene (reference sequence). The CDR3 loop is CASSLSPGPGAGELFF. CDR3 in DNA: TGTGCCAGCAGCCTCTCACCGGGACCGGGGGCCGGGGAGCTGTTTTTT.

In DNA form, the CDR3 reads TGTGCCAGCAGCCCTCTTGCAGGCACGAACACTGAAGCTTTCTTT. Residues: CASSPLAGTNTEAFF. The chain combines TRBV7-3 with TRBJ1-1; D not resolved. CDR3 length: 15 residues. CDR1 SGHTA and CDR2 FQGTGA come from the germline V gene. Trimming removed 5 bases from V and 1 base from J, with 14 bases in between.

A few counts support this clonotype. The chain combines TRBV7-7 with TRBJ1-4; D is possibly TRBD1 (5 bases). The CDR3 runs to 13 residues. Looked up from germline, CDR1 is SSHAT and CDR2 is FNYEAQ (reference sequence). Trimming cost V 4 bases and J 7 bases, with 10 bases left between them. The CDR3 bases are TGTGCCAGCAGCTCAGGGTTGGGTGAAAAACTGTTTTTT. This encodes CASSSGLGEKLFF.

This clonotype has just one count. This chain links TRBV29-1 with TRBJ2-3; D gene uncertain. CDR1 and CDR2 (germline): SQVTM, ANQGSEA. The V and J ends lost 1 base and 7 bases respectively, with 12 bases between them. This CDR3 is 13 amino acids long. The CDR3 DNA is TGCAGCGTTGAAGTAGTTGAGGTGAATACGCAGTATTTT. Translation gives CSVEVVEVNTQYF.

This clonotype turned up a few times. The V gene is TRBV5-4, the J gene TRBJ2-5, with TRBD1 identical over 7 bases. Germline V gene data show CDR1 as SGHNT and CDR2 as YYREEE (reference sequence). With V trimmed by 4 bases and J by 5 bases, 5 bases remained unmatched. CDR3 size: 13 residues. CDR3 sequence (DNA): TGTGCCAGCAGCCAGGACAGGCAGGAGACCCAGTACTTC. Translated, it gives CASSQDRQETQYF.